These 21 T cell receptor beta chains share one sample of origin, sequenced in a study of blood T cell repertoires in COVID-19 (TCRdb year 2020). Receptor amplification or capture employed the immunoSEQ multiplex PCR assay. TCRdb took this table from immuneACCESS and kept in-frame rearrangements with V and J called. Such tables lack part of the clones; where checked against another copy, unresolved V genes explain under half of the gap, and the rest is unexplained. The sample records 300,000 to 350,000 clones, roughly 90% of which are singletons. Roughly a tenth of the sample lies in the top ten. The sample was peripheral blood. These receptor sequences come from a man younger than 45 with COVID-19, enrolled during active disease.

V gene TRBV10-1 combines with J gene TRBJ2-2; TRBD2 might be the D (6 bases). V gave up 6 bases and J gave up 2 bases, with 16 bases separating them. The CDR3 totals 16 residues. The germline CDR1 and CDR2 sequences are WNHNN and SYGVQD (reference sequence). The CDR3 reads CASRGGPRGNTGELFF. DNA of the CDR3: TGCGCCAGCAGGGGGGGACCGAGGGGTAACACCGGGGAGCTGTTTTTT.

The chain joins TRBV28 to TRBJ1-5, with D uncertain. Between the trimmed V and J ends, which lost 2 bases and 5 bases, there was a span of 13 bases. The CDR3 consists of 15 residues. Germline CDR1 and CDR2: MDHEN and SYDVKM. CDR3 bases: TGTGCCAGCAGTTTAACCTCCCTAGAGGATCAGCCCCAGCATTTT. Residues: CASSLTSLEDQPQHF.

This chain links TRBV10-3 with TRBJ2-1; TRBD2 agrees at 7 bases. The CDR3 has 15 residues. CDR1 is ENHRY, CDR2 SYGVKD, per germline. V lost 0 bases and J lost 4; bases outside the gene matches: 3. The CDR3 coding sequence is TGTGCCATCAGTGAGTCGGGACTACAATACAATGAGCAGTTCTTC. This translates into CAISESGLQYNEQFF.

The chain has TRBV11-2 and TRBJ2-3, with D hard to call. Trimming left V 3 bases short and J 2 bases short, with 12 bases between. CDR3 length equals 15 residues. In germline, CDR1 is SGHAT, CDR2 FQNNGV. The CDR3 region is CASSFTLTFTDTQYF. DNA for the CDR3: TGTGCCAGCAGCTTTACCCTAACCTTCACAGATACGCAGTATTTT.

The chain has TRBV11-2 and TRBJ2-1; 9 nucleotides agree with TRBD2. The trim removed 0 bases at V and 5 bases at J, leaving 8 bases unmatched. Germline V gene sequence: CDR1 SGHAT, CDR2 FQNNGV. This CDR3 comprises 17 residues. CDR3 DNA: TGTGCCAGCAGCTTAGATACCAGGGCTAGCGGGAACAATGAGCAGTTCTTC. This encodes CASSLDTRASGNNEQFF.

The V and J genes are TRBV24-1 and TRBJ2-3; TRBD2 matches at 8 bases. The CDR3 has 17 amino acids. V trimming: 4 bases; J trimming: 0 bases; junction bases outside the gene matches: 8. From germline, CDR1 is KGHDR and CDR2 SFDVKD. CDR3 residues: CATSDRSGGASTDTQYF. The CDR3 DNA sequence: TGTGCCACCAGTGACCGCTCGGGGGGGGCGAGCACAGATACGCAGTATTTT.

Only one count was recorded for this clone. The genes are TRBV7-3 and TRBJ1-2; 7 bases match TRBD1. The CDR3 has 13 amino acids. CDR1 and CDR2 (germline): SGHTA, FQGTGA. V was pared by 5 bases and J by 4 bases, with 4 bases of the junction left unmatched. CDR3 bases: TGTGCCAGCAGCCAGGGGGTTGGCTATGGCTACACCTTC. The encoded protein is CASSQGVGYGYTF.

V and J are TRBV7-2 and TRBJ2-2; D ambiguous. CDR1 is SGHTA, CDR2 FQGNSA, per germline. Trimming left V 2 bases short and J 1 base short, with 5 bases between. There are 14 residues in the CDR3. This CDR3 is CASSLRQNTGELFF. CDR3 nucleotides: TGTGCCAGCAGCTTACGACAGAACACCGGGGAGCTGTTTTTT. The full variable domain, with the rest looked up from reference TRBV7-2 and TRBJ2-2, is GAGVSQSPSNKVTEKGKDVELRCDPISGHTALYWYRQSLGQGLEFLIYFQGNSAPDKSGLPSDRFSAERTGGSVSTLTIQRTQQEDSAVYLCASSLRQNTGELFFGEGSRLTVL.

The V and J genes are TRBV28 and TRBJ1-2; D remains unclear. Germline V gives CDR1 MDHEN, CDR2 SYDVKM. V shed 3 bases and J shed 4 bases, with 12 bases lying between them. CDR3 length equals 14 residues. Here the CDR3 DNA reads TGTGCCAGCAGTTTTAGTATGCTAATCTATGGCTACACCTTC. Translating gives CASSFSMLIYGYTF.

The chain recombines TRBV20-1 with TRBJ2-3; D possibly corresponds to TRBD1 (5 bases). The germline gives CDR1 DFQATT, CDR2 SNEGSKA (reference sequence). Trimming left V 3 bases short and J 1 base short, with 8 bases between. CDR3 size: 13 residues. CDR3 in DNA: TGCAGTGCTAGTTTAGGGGGCACAGATACGCAGTATTTT. Translated: CSASLGGTDTQYF.

V gene TRBV5-1 combines with J gene TRBJ2-3, with D unclear. Trimming removed 0 bases from V and 5 bases from J, with 10 bases in between. Germline V gives CDR1 SGHRS, CDR2 YFSETQ. This CDR3 has 14 residues. CDR3 nucleotides: TGCGCCAGCAGCTTGGCGCTAGACGGAGATACGCAGTATTTT. This translates into CASSLALDGDTQYF.

The V call is TRBV29-1, the J call TRBJ2-2, with D possibly matching TRBD2 (5 bases). The CDR3 sequence is 14 residues long. Germline CDR1 and CDR2: SQVTM and ANQGSEA. V gave up 4 bases and J gave up 0 bases, with 9 bases separating them. The chain's CDR3 is CSVAERSNTGELFF. CDR3 coding DNA: TGCAGCGTTGCCGAGCGGTCGAACACCGGGGAGCTGTTTTTT.

The chain uses TRBV11-1 and TRBJ2-7; TRBD1 agrees at 7 bases. CDR3 length: 16 residues. V dropped 5 bases and J dropped 1; count of bases not matched to a gene: 11. CDR1 and CDR2 from the germline V gene are SGHAT and FQDESV (reference sequence). CDR3 DNA: TGTGCCAGCAGCCCTTTGGACAGGCGAGCGTCCTACGAGCAGTACTTC. This gives the protein CASSPLDRRASYEQYF.

The chain couples TRBV4-1 to TRBJ2-3; the D gene is possibly TRBD1 (6 bases). Between the trimmed V and J ends, which lost 0 bases and 14 bases, there was a span of 12 bases. The length of the CDR3 is 12 residues. Germline CDR1 and CDR2: MGHRA and YSYEKL. The CDR3 here is CASSQDVGARYF. CDR3 bases: TGCGCCAGCAGCCAAGACGTGGGGGCCCGGTATTTT.

This clone was recorded only once. The V and J genes are TRBV28 and TRBJ2-1; 8 bases line up with TRBD2. The J segment lost 0 bases and the V segment lost 3 bases, leaving 19 bases of the junction unmatched. Germline CDR1 reads MDHEN; CDR2 reads SYDVKM. The CDR3 extends over 21 amino acids. This CDR3 reads CASSLVQRESKPPPSYNEQFF. Here the CDR3 DNA reads TGTGCCAGCAGTTTGGTCCAGCGGGAGTCCAAACCCCCTCCCTCCTACAATGAGCAGTTCTTC.

The rearrangement joins TRBV19 to TRBJ1-1; 9 positions agree with TRBD1. This CDR3 has 18 residues. The germline V gene encodes CDR1 LNHDA and CDR2 SQIVND (reference sequence). The junction had 14 bases not matched to a gene; V was cut back by 6 bases and J by 0 bases. Here the CDR3 reads CASSPGTGSGHMNTEAFF. DNA of the CDR3: TGTGCCAGTAGCCCCGGGACAGGGTCCGGGCACATGAACACTGAAGCTTTCTTT.

The V gene is TRBV7-2, the J gene TRBJ2-1; D possibly corresponds to TRBD1 (5 bases). This CDR3 is built from 13 residues. Germline CDR1 and CDR2: SGHTA and FQGNSA. V was clipped by 6 bases and J by 7 bases, with 13 bases between them. CDR3 residues: CASSLTRGNEQFF. In DNA form, the CDR3 reads TGTGCCAGCAGTCTAACAAGGGGAAATGAGCAGTTCTTC. Based on the CDR3 plus reference TRBV7-2 and TRBJ2-1, the full variable domain is GAGVSQSPSNKVTEKGKDVELRCDPISGHTALYWYRQSLGQGLEFLIYFQGNSAPDKSGLPSDRFSAERTGGSVSTLTIQRTQQEDSAVYLCASSLTRGNEQFFGPGTRLTVL.

The chain is built from TRBV12-3 or TRBV12-4 and TRBJ2-4, with D possibly being TRBD2 (5 bases). The length of the CDR3 is 12 residues. The V and J ends lost 5 bases and 8 bases respectively, with 10 bases between them. The CDR3, as DNA: TGTGCCAGCAGTGGGGAGAGGCACATTCAGTACTTC. Translating it yields CASSGERHIQYF.

The rearrangement joins TRBV7-2 to TRBJ2-1; tentatively, D is TRBD1 (5 bases). V lost 5 bases, J lost 0 bases, and 14 bases lay in between. The CDR3 is 16 amino acids. Germline loops: CDR1 SGHTA, CDR2 FQGNSA. CDR3: CASSGDRYYSYNEQFF. CDR3 bases: TGTGCCAGCAGCGGCGACAGATATTACTCCTACAATGAGCAGTTCTTC.

This chain uses TRBV19 with TRBJ2-7, with D unresolved. Trimming removed 11 bases at V and 7 bases at J, with 24 bases between. Germline V lookup: CDR1 LNHDA, CDR2 SQIVND (reference sequence). This CDR3 has 14 residues. CDR3 sequence reads: CAVRGSHHEDEQYF. The CDR3, as DNA: TGTGCCGTACGCGGAAGCCACCACGAGGATGAGCAGTACTTC.

In its sample, this clone was seen a few times. V and J are TRBV2 and TRBJ1-5, with a possible D match to TRBD1 (6 bases). Per the germline V gene, CDR1 is SNHLY and CDR2 is FYNNEI. V lost 5 bases and J lost 9, with 11 bases in between. This CDR3 region has 12 residues. The CDR3 nucleotides are TGTGCCAGCAGTAACAGGGTCGGGCCCCAGCATTTT. This encodes CASSNRVGPQHF. Looking up the rest from reference TRBV2 and TRBJ1-5 gives the full variable domain: EPEVTQTPSHQVTQMGQEVILRCVPISNHLYFYWYRQILGQKVEFLVSFYNNEISEKSEIFDDQFSVERPDGSNFTLKIRSTKLEDSAMYFCASSNRVGPQHFGDGTRLSIL.